The T cell receptor (beta chain) under discussion was sequenced for a study of CD8 T cells in Susac syndrome. Study-wide results and caveats: In Susac syndrome, CD4+ T cell repertoires lacked any clonal expansion.

TCR beta sequencing was performed on blood CD8+ and CD4+ T cells. Germline CDR1 and CDR2: KGHSH and LQKENI. The CDR3 loop spans 17 amino acids. V lost 3 bases and J lost 3, with 19 bases in between. Random hexamers primed reverse transcription of about 0.5 to 1 ug RNA. The CDR3 of TCR beta was amplified by immunoSEQ multiplex PCR across 54 Vbeta and 13 Jbeta. TCRdb ran MiXCR on the immunoSEQ multiplex PCR reads and lists one entry per CDR3 protein. The sample includes around 190,000 distinct CDR3 sequences, around 94% of them seen just once. Comments on this clonotype: Its antigen is still unknown.

The V and J genes are TRBV18 and TRBJ2-3, with D possibly matching TRBD2 (5 bases). This clonotype was sampled from a human donor with Susac syndrome. Sequencing was done on a sample of CD4+ T cells from PBMCs. In DNA form, the CDR3 reads TGTGCCAGCTCACCCTTGGCCGCGGCGGGTGGAACAGATACGCAGTATTTT. This codes for CASSPLAAAGGTDTQYF.